Reported below is one TCR beta chain. Its specificity is unknown. Assay used: immunoSEQ multiplex PCR; TCRdb lists only in-frame clones, some missing. The sample contains 100,000 to 150,000 clones, about 87% of which appear only once. This entry is derived from a study of T cell responses to AZD1222 COVID-19 vaccine. Across the study: It was second doses at about 4 or about 12 weeks that were pooled.

The CDR3 is 13 residues long. Germline V gene sequence: CDR1 SGDLS, CDR2 YYNGEE. V was pared by 0 bases and J by 7 bases, with 7 bases between. Study-wide findings and caveats: The breadth and depth of Spike-specific TCRs increased once two AZD1222 doses had been given.

Sequenced material: peripheral blood, taken on day 0 of AZD1222 vaccination. The origin of this receptor is an adult in good health. The chain links TRBV9 to TRBJ2-2; possibly TRBD2 for D (6 bases). The CDR3 region has the DNA TGTGCCAGCAGCGTAGAGGGAGGCGGGGAGCTGTTTTTT. Translation gives CASSVEGGGELFF.